This is a list of T cell receptor beta chains from one sample in a study of blood T cell repertoires in COVID-19. Produced via immunoSEQ multiplex PCR; TCRdb's table is partial and in-frame only. Here the sample spans hundreds of thousands of clones, roughly 84% being singletons. The sample comprised peripheral blood. These receptors were obtained from a woman in her 40s with active or convalescent COVID-19. Both conserved end residues are trimmed from each CDR3.

TRBJ1-1,TRBV19,ASRRDRLNTEAF
TRBJ1-2,TRBV13,ASSLGHQVNYGYT
TRBJ2-5,TRBV30,AWSVGGAQY
TRBJ2-7,TRBV6-5,ASSPTGGKLYEQY
TRBJ1-3,TRBV3-1/TRBV3-2,ASSQQVTSGNTIY
TRBJ1-1,TRBV2,ASSVAGRQPGAF
TRBJ2-5,TRBV4-1,ASSQAGRAETQY
TRBJ1-3,TRBV10-2,ASSELAVGVGNTIY
TRBJ1-5,TRBV12-3/TRBV12-4,ASTHRGDQPQH
TRBJ2-7,TRBV2,ASSSLGAQQY
TRBJ1-2,TRBV10-3,AISEDSNYGYT
TRBJ1-2,TRBV28,ASSPLSSPGVTLYGYT
TRBJ1-1,TRBV5-1,ASSSQNTEAF
TRBJ1-6,TRBV6-5,ASGTLGQSSPLH
TRBJ1-1,TRBV10-3,AIRGTDPEAF